This entry lists 22 T cell receptor beta chains sequenced from one sample in a study of T cell responses to AZD1222 COVID-19 vaccine. The data were produced by immunoSEQ multiplex PCR, yet TCRdb's version contains in-frame clones alone and is incomplete. The table records around 130,000 clones, 91% of them present only once. The sample in question was peripheral blood, obtained 28 days after the second dose of the MenACWY control vaccine. The receptors stem from an adult who received the MenACWY meningococcal vaccine as a control.

A note on this clone: The sample holds other DNA sequences that translate to the same CDR3. The CDR3 spells CASSPTGTGEYEQYF. CDR3 sequence (DNA): TGTGCCAGCAGCCCCACGGGGACAGGGGAATACGAGCAGTACTTC. The rearrangement uses TRBV7-2 and TRBJ2-7, with TRBD1 matching 10 bases. The V and J ends lost 5 bases and 4 bases, in that order; junction bases with no gene match: 8. This CDR3 region has 15 residues. Germline loops: CDR1 SGHTA, CDR2 FQGNSA.

The chain employs TRBV6-5 and TRBJ2-3; TRBD1 might be the D (5 bases). The CDR3 has 15 residues. Germline V lookup: CDR1 MNHEY, CDR2 SVGAGI. Trimming took 2 bases from V and 0 from J, leaving 9 bases between them. CDR3 protein: CASSYRGTSTDTQYF. The CDR3 nucleotides read TGTGCCAGCAGTTACAGGGGCACTAGCACAGATACGCAGTATTTT.

The table lists this clone with a count of one. The V and J genes are TRBV9 and TRBJ2-3; D gene uncertain. The germline V gene has CDR1 SGDLS and CDR2 YYNGEE. Trimming pared 2 bases from V and 0 bases from J, leaving 10 bases between. The CDR3 sequence is 15 residues long. DNA for the CDR3: TGTGCCAGCAGCGTCGGCGGTGCAAGCACAGATACGCAGTATTTT. Translating gives CASSVGGASTDTQYF.

The chain employs TRBV30 and TRBJ2-5; the D gene is possibly TRBD2 (6 bases). CDR3 length equals 13 residues. Trimming left V 0 bases short and J 5 bases short, with 10 bases between. CDR1 is GTSNPN and CDR2 is SVGIG in the germline V gene (reference sequence). The CDR3 sequence: CAWSVGGEETQYF. CDR3 sequence (DNA): TGTGCCTGGAGTGTTGGAGGGGAGGAGACCCAGTACTTC. The full variable domain, with the rest looked up from reference TRBV30 and TRBJ2-5, is SQTIHQWPATLVQPVGSPLSLECTVEGTSNPNLYWYRQAAGRGLQLLFYSVGIGQISSEVPQNLSASRPQDRQFILSSKKLLLSDSGFYLCAWSVGGEETQYFGPGTRLLVL.

This rearrangement joins TRBV12-5 to TRBJ1-1; 11 bases are a match to TRBD1. Germline-derived CDR1 and CDR2 are LGHNT and FRNRAP. The J segment lost 3 bases and the V segment lost 3 bases, leaving 6 bases of the junction unmatched. This CDR3 comprises 16 residues. In nucleotides, the CDR3 is TGTGCTAGTGGTTTACTGGGACAGGGGGGGGACACTGAAGCTTTCTTT. Protein: CASGLLGQGGDTEAFF. The variable domain in full, completed from reference TRBV12-5 and TRBJ1-1, reads DARVTQTPRHKVTEMGQEVTMRCQPILGHNTVFWYRQTMMQGLELLAYFRNRAPLDDSGMPKDRFSAEMPDATLATLKIQPSEPRDSAVYFCASGLLGQGGDTEAFFGQGTRLTVV.

The genes are TRBV19 and TRBJ2-3, with D hard to call. The CDR3 sequence is 17 residues long. Trimming left V 4 bases short and J 6 bases short, with 23 bases between. Germline-derived CDR1 and CDR2 are LNHDA and SQIVND (reference sequence). Written as DNA, the CDR3 is TGTGCCAGTAGTAGGGCGGTAGGAGCCGACCCCTGGGATACGCAGTATTTT. Its translation: CASSRAVGADPWDTQYF.

The genes are TRBV19 and TRBJ2-7; D call uncertain. This CDR3 is built from 13 residues. The germline CDR1 and CDR2 sequences are LNHDA and SQIVND (reference sequence). Trimming removed 4 bases from V and 6 bases from J, with 13 bases in between. DNA for the CDR3: TGTGCCAGTAGTACACGATCGGTGGGCGAGCAGTACTTC. This translates into CASSTRSVGEQYF.

The V and J genes are TRBV6-5 and TRBJ2-7; 7 bases map to TRBD1. From germline, CDR1 is MNHEY and CDR2 SVGAGI. Trimming took 7 bases from V and 2 from J; bases not matched to a gene: 11. The CDR3 has 15 amino acids. The CDR3 region has the DNA TGTGCCAGCACCTATTCTTCGCAGGGGGCCTACGAGCAGTACTTC. Protein: CASTYSSQGAYEQYF.

The chain couples TRBV6-5 to TRBJ2-5; no reliable D call. Per germline, CDR1 MNHEY and CDR2 SVGAGI. Trimming removed 6 bases from V and 0 bases from J, with 8 bases in between. This CDR3 spans 13 amino acids. The DNA for the CDR3 is TGTGCCAGCAGATGGAGTTACCAAGAGACCCAGTACTTC. Protein sequence: CASRWSYQETQYF.

The genes are TRBV5-4 and TRBJ1-2; 7 nucleotides match TRBD1. Trimming removed 4 bases from V and 3 bases from J; junction bases left unmatched: 3. This CDR3 is 13 amino acids long. Germline CDR1 is SGHNT and CDR2 is YYREEE (reference sequence). The CDR3, as DNA: TGTGCCAGCAGCGGCGGGACAGACTATGGCTACACCTTC. This sequence encodes CASSGGTDYGYTF. The entire variable domain, with the rest obtained from reference TRBV5-4 and TRBJ1-2, is as follows: ETGVTQSPTHLIKTRGQQVTLRCSSQSGHNTVSWYQQALGQGPQFIFQYYREEENGRGNFPPRFSGLQFPNYSSELNVNALELDDSALYLCASSGGTDYGYTFGSGTRLTVV.

The chain has TRBV27 and TRBJ2-7; maybe TRBD1 (5 bases). CDR1 is MNHEY, CDR2 SMNVEV, per germline (reference sequence). This CDR3 contains 14 residues. V lost 2 bases and J 2 bases, leaving 10 bases between the germline ends. CDR3 residues: CASSLNFRAYEQYF. The CDR3 coding sequence is TGTGCCAGCAGTTTAAATTTCAGGGCCTACGAGCAGTACTTC.

This chain links TRBV2 with TRBJ2-3; 11 bases agree with TRBD2. Trimming at V came to 3 bases and at J to 0 bases, leaving 2 bases not matched to a gene. The CDR3 covers 16 residues. The germline V gene has CDR1 SNHLY and CDR2 FYNNEI. For the CDR3, the DNA is TGTGCCAGCAGTGAGATAGCGGGGGGGAGCACAGATACGCAGTATTTT. Translating gives CASSEIAGGSTDTQYF.

The chain couples TRBV27 to TRBJ1-2; D may be TRBD1 (5 bases). The V end was cut by 2 bases, the J end by 3 bases, with 19 bases between. This CDR3 has 17 amino acids. CDR1 MNHEY and CDR2 SMNVEV come from the germline V gene (reference sequence). CDR3 region: CASSLDPGQGGYYGYTF. CDR3 DNA: TGTGCCAGCAGTTTAGATCCCGGGCAGGGTGGGTACTATGGCTACACCTTC.

The V gene is TRBV30, the J gene TRBJ1-3, with D uncertain. V lost 0 bases and J 7 bases, leaving 13 bases between the germline ends. Looked up from germline, CDR1 is GTSNPN and CDR2 is SVGIG (reference sequence). The CDR3 spans 14 residues. CDR3 coding DNA: TGTGCCTGGAGTGTAGTAGGACCCGGGAACACCATATATTTT. This codes for CAWSVVGPGNTIYF.

The gene calls are TRBV27 and TRBJ2-6; D remains unclear. Trimming took 5 bases from V and 0 from J, leaving 23 bases between them. Germline V gives CDR1 MNHEY, CDR2 SMNVEV (reference sequence). CDR3 length: 20 residues. As DNA, the CDR3 is TGTGCCAGCAGTCCCCCCCCCGGTTTTGGCCGCGGCTCTGGGGCCAACGTCCTGACTTTC. It translates to CASSPPPGFGRGSGANVLTF.

The chain employs TRBV28 and TRBJ2-1; D is unclear. With 1 base removed from V and 4 bases from J, the gap between germline ends came to 8 bases. CDR3 length: 14 amino acids. Germline CDR1 is MDHEN and CDR2 is SYDVKM. The CDR3 is CASSLSLRYNEQFF. CDR3 bases: TGTGCCAGCAGTTTATCCCTTCGATACAATGAGCAGTTCTTC.

The rearrangement joins TRBV7-2 to TRBJ1-4; 7 bases agree with TRBD1. Trimming cost V 3 bases and J 0 bases; bases outside gene matches: 7. Germline assignment: CDR1 SGHTA and CDR2 FQGNSA. The CDR3 runs to 17 residues. CDR3 sequence (DNA): TGTGCCAGCAGCTTCGTAGGGACAGTTGCAACTAATGAAAAACTGTTTTTT. Protein sequence: CASSFVGTVATNEKLFF.

This clone was seen a handful of times. The chain combines TRBV24-1 with TRBJ1-1; D is ambiguous. Germline assignment: CDR1 KGHDR and CDR2 SFDVKD. CDR3 length: 10 amino acids. V gave up 8 bases and J gave up 2 bases, with 2 bases separating them. CDR3 protein: CATNNTEAFF. As DNA, the CDR3 is TGTGCCACCAACAACACTGAAGCTTTCTTT.

V usage is TRBV27 and J usage is TRBJ2-7; D remains unclear. The ends were cut back, 4 bases at V and 2 bases at J, with 0 bases in the middle. The CDR3 spans 10 residues. Per germline, CDR1 MNHEY and CDR2 SMNVEV (reference sequence). The CDR3 loop is CASSSYEQYF. The CDR3 nucleotides are TGTGCCAGCAGTTCCTACGAGCAGTACTTC.

This clone was observed a few times. The rearrangement links TRBV5-1 to TRBJ2-7, with D possibly TRBD2 on 5 matching bases. The CDR3 covers 13 residues. Germline V gives CDR1 SGHRS, CDR2 YFSETQ. V lost 5 bases, J lost 5 bases, and 14 bases lay in between. The CDR3 region has the DNA TGCGCCAGCAGTCAGAGGGAAGGTAACGAGCAGTACTTC. It translates to CASSQREGNEQYF.

This chain joins TRBV20-1 and TRBJ2-3; D is ambiguous. Per the germline V gene, CDR1 is DFQATT and CDR2 is SNEGSKA (reference sequence). Trimming cost V 6 bases and J 0 bases, with 4 bases left between them. The CDR3 length is 11 residues. CDR3 region: CSARSTDTQYF. In DNA form, the CDR3 reads TGCAGTGCCAGGAGCACAGATACGCAGTATTTT.

The V call is TRBV6-1, the J call TRBJ1-1; D is ambiguous. The V end was cut by 0 bases, the J end by 11 bases, with 16 bases between. The CDR3 is 14 residues long. The germline V gene has CDR1 MNHNS and CDR2 SASEGT. The CDR3 loop reads CASSEASLRIQAFF. In DNA, the CDR3 is TGTGCCAGCAGTGAAGCTTCTCTAAGGATTCAGGCTTTCTTT.